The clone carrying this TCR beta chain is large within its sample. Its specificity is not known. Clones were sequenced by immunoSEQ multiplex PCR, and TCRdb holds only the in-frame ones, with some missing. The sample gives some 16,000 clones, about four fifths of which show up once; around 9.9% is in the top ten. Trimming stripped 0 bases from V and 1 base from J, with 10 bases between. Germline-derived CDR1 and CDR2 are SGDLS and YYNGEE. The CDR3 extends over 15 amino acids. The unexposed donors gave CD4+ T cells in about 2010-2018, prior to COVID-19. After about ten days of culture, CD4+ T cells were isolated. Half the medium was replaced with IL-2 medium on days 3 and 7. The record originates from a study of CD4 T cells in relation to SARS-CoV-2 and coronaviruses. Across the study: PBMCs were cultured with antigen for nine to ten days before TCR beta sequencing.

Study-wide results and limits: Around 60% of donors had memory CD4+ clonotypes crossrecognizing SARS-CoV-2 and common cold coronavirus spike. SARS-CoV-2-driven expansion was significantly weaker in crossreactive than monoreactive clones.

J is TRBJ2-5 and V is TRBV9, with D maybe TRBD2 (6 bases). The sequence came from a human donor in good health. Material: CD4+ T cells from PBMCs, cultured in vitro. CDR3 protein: CASSVVGLSQETQYF. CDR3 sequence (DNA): TGTGCCAGCAGCGTAGTAGGACTATCCCAAGAGACCCAGTACTTC.